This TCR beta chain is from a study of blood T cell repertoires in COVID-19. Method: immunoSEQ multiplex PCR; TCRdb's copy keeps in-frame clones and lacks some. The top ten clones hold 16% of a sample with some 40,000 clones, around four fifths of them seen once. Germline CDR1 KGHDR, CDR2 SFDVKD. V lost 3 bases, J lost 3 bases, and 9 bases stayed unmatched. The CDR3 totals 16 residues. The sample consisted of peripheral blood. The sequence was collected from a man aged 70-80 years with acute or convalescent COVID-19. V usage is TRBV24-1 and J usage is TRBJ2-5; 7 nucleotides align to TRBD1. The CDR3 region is CATSDSSGGAKETQYF. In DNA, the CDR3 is TGTGCCACCAGTGATAGCTCAGGGGGAGCCAAAGAGACCCAGTACTTC.